This TCR beta chain originates from a study of sequential checkpoint blockade in melanoma. Study summary: First-line arms were nivolumab then ipilimumab, or the reverse, randomized 1:1.

The repertoire was sequenced with immunoSEQ multiplex PCR; TCRdb's copy has only in-frame clones and lacks some. The table lists over 15,000 clones, approximately 70% of them singletons. Treatment specified: randomized to nivolumab then ipilimumab (arm A) or the reverse (arm B). Germline loops: CDR1 MGHRA, CDR2 YSYEKL. The V and J ends lost 3 bases and 3 bases, in that order; junction bases with no gene match: 15. The CDR3 sequence is 18 residues long. V is TRBV4-1 and J is TRBJ2-5; 8 bases agree with TRBD1. Sample: CD8+ T cells sorted from blood (inferred from file names), taken from a patient given nivolumab and ipilimumab in sequence. The sequence came from a human donor with melanoma. CDR3 amino acids: CASSQNILDRDGEETQYF. CDR3 coding DNA: TGCGCCAGCAGCCAGAACATCCTGGACAGGGACGGCGAAGAGACCCAGTACTTC.